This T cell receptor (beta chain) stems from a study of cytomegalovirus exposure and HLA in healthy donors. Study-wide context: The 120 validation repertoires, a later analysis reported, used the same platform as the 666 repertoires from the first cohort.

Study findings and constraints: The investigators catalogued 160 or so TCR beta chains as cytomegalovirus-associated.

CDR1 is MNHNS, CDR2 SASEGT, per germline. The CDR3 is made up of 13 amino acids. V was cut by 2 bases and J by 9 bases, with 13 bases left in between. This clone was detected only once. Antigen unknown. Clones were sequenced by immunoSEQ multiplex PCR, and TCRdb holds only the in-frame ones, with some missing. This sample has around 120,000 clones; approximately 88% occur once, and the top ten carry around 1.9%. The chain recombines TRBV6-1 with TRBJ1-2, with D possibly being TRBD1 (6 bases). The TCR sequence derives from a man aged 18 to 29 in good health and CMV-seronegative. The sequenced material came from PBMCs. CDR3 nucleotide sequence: TGTGCCAGCAGTGAATCCCAGGGGAATAGCTACACCTTC. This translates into CASSESQGNSYTF.